Reported below is one T cell receptor (beta chain). The data were taken from a study of blood T cell repertoires in COVID-19. Authors' analysis steps: Estimated nucleated cell counts came from reference gene primer amplification. The assay was immunoSEQ multiplex PCR, and TCRdb's table has in-frame clones only and misses some. That table is the source of V, J and clone size, and D and trimming were worked out from the DNA. The sample holds under 200,000 clones, approximately 83% seen once. The CDR3 extends over 17 amino acids. The germline CDR1 and CDR2 sequences are SGHRS and YFSETQ. V was clipped by 0 bases and J by 3 bases; unmatched bases: 5.

Sequences were obtained from peripheral blood. V usage is TRBV5-1 and J usage is TRBJ2-2, with 10 bases that match TRBD2. The source of this sequence is a human donor in a cohort sampled during active COVID-19. The CDR3 DNA is TGCGCCAGCAGCTTGGGGGCCGGGACTAGCGACACCGGGGAGCTGTTTTTT. Its translation is CASSLGAGTSDTGELFF.